Listed below are T cell receptor beta chains from one sample, sequenced in a study of blood T cell repertoires in COVID-19. Repertoires were generated with immunoSEQ multiplex PCR, while TCRdb's copy carries only in-frame clones and drops some. The sample shows over 85,000 clones, about 80% of them seen only once. Sequenced: peripheral blood. These receptors were collected from a woman older than 75 with active or convalescent COVID-19. Each CDR3 is given with its conserved first and last residue.

cdr3_aa: CSVAGTAGASDTQYF
j_call: TRBJ2-3
v_call: TRBV29-1

cdr3_aa: CASRIRGTYEQYF
j_call: TRBJ2-7
v_call: TRBV2

cdr3_aa: CAISDKTSLVPNEQFF
j_call: TRBJ2-1
v_call: TRBV10-3

cdr3_aa: CASSRDRGYEQYF
j_call: TRBJ2-7
v_call: TRBV6-4

cdr3_aa: CASSLLGVGNTEAFF
j_call: TRBJ1-1
v_call: TRBV7-3

cdr3_aa: CASSPTTSGRGEKLFF
j_call: TRBJ1-4
v_call: TRBV18

cdr3_aa: CASSRLVALNTDTQYF
j_call: TRBJ2-3
v_call: TRBV2

cdr3_aa: CASSRGQVDEKLFF
j_call: TRBJ1-4
v_call: TRBV3-1/TRBV3-2

cdr3_aa: CASSKVTSGKGETQYF
j_call: TRBJ2-5
v_call: TRBV21-1

cdr3_aa: CASTTNFAYEQYF
j_call: TRBJ2-7
v_call: TRBV2

cdr3_aa: CASSPHQGDMNTEAFF
j_call: TRBJ1-1
v_call: TRBV18

cdr3_aa: CASSKRTGFNYGYTF
j_call: TRBJ1-2
v_call: TRBV6-5

cdr3_aa: CASSQLAESTDTQYF
j_call: TRBJ2-3
v_call: TRBV4-3

cdr3_aa: CASMGGQGVWNEKLFF
j_call: TRBJ1-4
v_call: TRBV2

cdr3_aa: CASSSSGPLDEQYF
j_call: TRBJ2-7
v_call: TRBV11-2

cdr3_aa: CASSQGPPTGYGSTDTQYF
j_call: TRBJ2-3
v_call: TRBV4-3

cdr3_aa: CASSVGASGRPLSQFF
j_call: TRBJ2-1
v_call: TRBV9

cdr3_aa: CASKSSWAKNIQYF
j_call: TRBJ2-4
v_call: TRBV28

cdr3_aa: CASSSSGANTEAFF
j_call: TRBJ1-1
v_call: TRBV19

cdr3_aa: CASRLPREGSESYNEQFF
j_call: TRBJ2-1
v_call: TRBV9

cdr3_aa: CASSVGAGYEKLFF
j_call: TRBJ1-4
v_call: TRBV9

cdr3_aa: CATSRDQSHYGYTF
j_call: TRBJ1-2
v_call: TRBV15

cdr3_aa: CAWSSGDTDTQYF
j_call: TRBJ2-3
v_call: TRBV30

cdr3_aa: CASSESSGSGEQFF
j_call: TRBJ2-1
v_call: TRBV2

cdr3_aa: CASSQDVGFAGELFF
j_call: TRBJ2-2
v_call: TRBV4-2

cdr3_aa: CASSEAYGEGEQYF
j_call: TRBJ2-7
v_call: TRBV2

cdr3_aa: CASSLMREQYF
j_call: TRBJ2-7
v_call: TRBV28

cdr3_aa: CASSRGINQPQHF
j_call: TRBJ1-5
v_call: TRBV11-2

cdr3_aa: CASSPLPSGPYNEQFF
j_call: TRBJ2-1
v_call: TRBV7-3

cdr3_aa: CASSQEFGVLYNEQFF
j_call: TRBJ2-1
v_call: TRBV3-1/TRBV3-2

cdr3_aa: CASSLGDRGGEPQHF
j_call: TRBJ1-5
v_call: TRBV5-1